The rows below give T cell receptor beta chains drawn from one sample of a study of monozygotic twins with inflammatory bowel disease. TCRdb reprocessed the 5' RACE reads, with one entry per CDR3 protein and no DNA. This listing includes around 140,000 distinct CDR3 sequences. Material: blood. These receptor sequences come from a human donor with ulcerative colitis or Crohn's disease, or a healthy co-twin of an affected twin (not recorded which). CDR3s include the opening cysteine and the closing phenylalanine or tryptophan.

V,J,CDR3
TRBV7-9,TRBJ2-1,CASSLETGGISYNEQFF
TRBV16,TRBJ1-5,CASSQGESNQPQHF
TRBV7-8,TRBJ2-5,CASSQGQLQETQYF
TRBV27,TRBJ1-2,CASSFLGRDKNYGYTF
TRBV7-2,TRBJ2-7,CASSKIPGQGSYEQYF
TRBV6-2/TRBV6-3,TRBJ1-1,CASSYSSALSRKAFF
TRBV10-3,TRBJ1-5,CAIRDDRDSDQPQHF
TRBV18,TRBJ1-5,CASSPGGGGQPQHF
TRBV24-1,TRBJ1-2,CANSEGYGYTF
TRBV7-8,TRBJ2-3,CASTTGVLTDTQYF
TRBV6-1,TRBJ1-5,CASSPYSNQPQHF
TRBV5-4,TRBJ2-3,CASSLGRGQGASDTQYF
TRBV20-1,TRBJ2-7,CSARGEFWTSERYSSYEQYF
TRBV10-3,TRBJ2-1,CAISEREIGYNEQFF
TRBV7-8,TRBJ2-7,CASSLVQGVGEQYF
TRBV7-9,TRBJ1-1,CASSFSRVMNTEAFF
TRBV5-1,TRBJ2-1,CASSLEPSGATNEQFF
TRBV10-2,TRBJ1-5,CASSQGGNQPQHF
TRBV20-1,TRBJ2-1,CSASPGQGTRNEQFF
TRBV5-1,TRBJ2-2,CASSLNTGTNTGELFF
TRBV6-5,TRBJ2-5,CASSILVAGVYQETQYF
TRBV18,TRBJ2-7,CASSPSRDRVGEQYF
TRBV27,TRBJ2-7,CASSLFAGEQYF
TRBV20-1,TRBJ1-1,CSARDLRQGAIDTEAFF
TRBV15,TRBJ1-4,CATSRDLTGLTGGEKLFF
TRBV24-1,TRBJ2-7,CATSDPGDSYEQYF
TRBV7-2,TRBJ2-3,CASSSRQGTDTQYF
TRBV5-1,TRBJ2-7,CASTGRVPGVSGEQYF
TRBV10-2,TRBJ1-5,CASSEGWGNQPQHF
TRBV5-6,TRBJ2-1,CASSTREAGDEQFF
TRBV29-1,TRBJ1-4,CSVVGDRSNEKLFF
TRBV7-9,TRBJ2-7,CASSSDLEEYF
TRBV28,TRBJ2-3,CASSLYGGRDTDTQYF
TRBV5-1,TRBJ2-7,CASSERAGSYEQYF
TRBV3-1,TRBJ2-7,CASSHSSGRSYEQYF
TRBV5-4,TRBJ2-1,CASSLKREGNNEQFF
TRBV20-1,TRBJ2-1,CSARQGAVGYNEQFF
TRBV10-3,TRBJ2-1,CAISERASALNEQFF
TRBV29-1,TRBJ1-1,CSVGGDFTEAFF
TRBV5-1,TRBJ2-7,CASSTRTSSSYEQYF
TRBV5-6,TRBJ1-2,CASSSPGQVNYGYTF
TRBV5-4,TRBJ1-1,CASSLEHLNTEAFF
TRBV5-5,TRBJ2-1,CASSRSGTSLPNEQFF
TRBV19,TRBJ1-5,CASGGVPGTGIMSGQPQHF
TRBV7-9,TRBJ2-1,CASSLDFGQFF
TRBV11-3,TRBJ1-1,CASSLDHRGGEAFF